This TCR beta chain was obtained from a study of shared T cell receptors in the human thymus. In germline, CDR1 is WNHNN, CDR2 SYGVQD (reference sequence). The CDR3 contains 15 residues. V dropped 0 bases and J dropped 6; count of bases not matched to a gene: 3. Here immunoSEQ multiplex PCR was the method, and the copy in TCRdb shows in-frame clones only, minus some. The sample carries 500,000 to 550,000 clones, around 78% recorded once. The same data also went into a second study, on human thymus T cells. From that report: Resections from corrective heart surgery supplied the thymus tissue. Gene usage for V and J segments appeared biased in thymic and blood repertoires. Thymic repertoires overlap heavily among unrelated individuals, related research has reported.

Sequencing was carried out using thymocytes. The origin of this receptor is a boy in the first two years of life with a congenital heart defect. The V and J genes are TRBV10-1 and TRBJ2-1; 9 bases are a match to TRBD2. CDR3 amino acids: CASSESSGRTNEQFF. The CDR3 bases are TGCGCCAGCAGTGAGTCCAGCGGGAGGACCAATGAGCAGTTCTTC.